The present TCR beta chain was sequenced within a study of cytomegalovirus exposure and HLA in healthy donors. It was with 60 Vbeta and 13 Jbeta primers that the PCR ran. Using immunoSEQ multiplex PCR, the repertoire was profiled, and TCRdb retains in-frame clones only, with some absent. The data contain about 140,000 clones, about two thirds of them singletons. The germline V gene has CDR1 SGHRS and CDR2 YFSETQ. V lost 0 bases and J lost 2, with 8 bases in between. The CDR3 is 15 residues long. The V and J genes are TRBV5-1 and TRBJ2-2, with no clear D. The receptor's source is a man aged 25-45 years in good health and CMV-seropositive. Sequencing was carried out using PBMCs. The CDR3 DNA follows: TGCGCCAGCAGCTTGGAAAGACACAACACCGGGGAGCTGTTTTTT. Encoded protein: CASSLERHNTGELFF.